This is a list of T cell receptor beta chains from one sample in a study of PD-1 blockade in mismatch repair-deficient tumors. The data were produced by immunoSEQ multiplex PCR, yet TCRdb's version contains in-frame clones alone and is incomplete. In the table there are fewer than 13,000 clones, 90% to 95% of which are singletons. Antigens for these TCRs are unknown. The starting material was cells cultured in vitro, obtained from a patient treated with pembrolizumab. These receptors were collected from an adult with mismatch repair-deficient cancer. The conserved cysteine and the conserved F or W are not part of the CDR3 here.

TRBV5-8 ASSGGLAGDGTDTQY
TRBV13 ASSLWDHGEQY
TRBV6-6 ASSRVAGELF
TRBV30 AWSEMGGTEAF
TRBV11-2 ASSLFPRAAYEQY
TRBV30 AWSVRTGTEAF
TRBV5-6 ASSSILAGGYEQY
TRBV4-1 ASSQRTGTSGYT
TRBV5-1 ASSLERTDQPQH
TRBV2 ASMYQETQY
TRBV4-1 ASSLRAHGYPDADGDYGYT
TRBV2 ASSAWGNNEKLF
TRBV10-1 ASSESPGANVLT
TRBV6-1 ASSEHSPYEQY
TRBV28 ASSDSTGELF
TRBV14 ASSQVETAYEQY
TRBV18 ASSPARFSSYNEQF